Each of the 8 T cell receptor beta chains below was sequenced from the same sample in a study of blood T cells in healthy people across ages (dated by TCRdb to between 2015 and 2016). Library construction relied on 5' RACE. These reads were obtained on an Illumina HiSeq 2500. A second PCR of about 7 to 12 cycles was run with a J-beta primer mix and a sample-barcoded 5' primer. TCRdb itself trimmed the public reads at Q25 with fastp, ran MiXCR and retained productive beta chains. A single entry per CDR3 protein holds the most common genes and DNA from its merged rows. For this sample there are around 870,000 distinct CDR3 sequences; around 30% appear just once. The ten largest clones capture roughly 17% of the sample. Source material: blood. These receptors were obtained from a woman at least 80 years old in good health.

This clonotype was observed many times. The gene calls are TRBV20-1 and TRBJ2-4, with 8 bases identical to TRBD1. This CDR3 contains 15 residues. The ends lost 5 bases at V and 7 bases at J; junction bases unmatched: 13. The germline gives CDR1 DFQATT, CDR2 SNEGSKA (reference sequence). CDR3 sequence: CSAERTGLPLNIQYF. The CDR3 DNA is TGCAGTGCTGAGCGGACAGGGCTGCCGCTTAACATTCAGTACTTC.

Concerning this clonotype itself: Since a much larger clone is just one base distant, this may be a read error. The DNA for the CDR3 is TGTGCCAGCAGTGACCAACAGGGAGAGGCCCAGTACTTC. Protein product: CASSDQQGEAQYF. This rearrangement joins TRBV6-1 to TRBJ2-5; maybe TRBD1 (6 bases). Germline V gene lookup returns CDR1 MNHNS and CDR2 SASEGT. The CDR3 length is 13 residues.

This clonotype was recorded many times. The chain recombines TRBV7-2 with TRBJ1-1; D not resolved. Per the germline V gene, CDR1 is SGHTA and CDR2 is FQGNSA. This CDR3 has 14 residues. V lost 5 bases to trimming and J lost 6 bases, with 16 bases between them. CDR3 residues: CASSHSPYDAEAFF. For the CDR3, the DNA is TGTGCCAGCAGCCATTCCCCATACGACGCTGAAGCTTTCTTT.

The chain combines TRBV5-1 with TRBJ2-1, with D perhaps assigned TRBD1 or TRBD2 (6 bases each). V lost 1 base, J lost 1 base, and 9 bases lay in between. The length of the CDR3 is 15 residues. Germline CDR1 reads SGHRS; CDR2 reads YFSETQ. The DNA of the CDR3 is TGCGCCAGCAGCTTGAGGGGGGAGTCCTACAATGAGCAGTTCTTC. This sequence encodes CASSLRGESYNEQFF.

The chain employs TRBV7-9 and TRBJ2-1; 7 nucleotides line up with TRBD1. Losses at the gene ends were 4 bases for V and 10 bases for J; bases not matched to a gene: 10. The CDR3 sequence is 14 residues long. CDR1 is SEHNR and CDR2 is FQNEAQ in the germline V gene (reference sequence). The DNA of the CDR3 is TGTGCCAGCAGCTACACCACAGGGGTCAGGGAGCAGTTCTTC. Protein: CASSYTTGVREQFF.

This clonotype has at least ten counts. For the CDR3, the DNA is TGCGCCAGCCGGGACAGGGACTACGAGCAGTACTTC. Translating gives CASRDRDYEQYF. The chain recombines TRBV5-1 with TRBJ2-7, with 9 nucleotides matching TRBD1. The trim removed 7 bases at V and 3 bases at J, leaving 2 bases unmatched. Germline CDR1 and CDR2: SGHRS and YFSETQ. CDR3 size: 12 residues.

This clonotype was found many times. This chain's CDR3 is CASSFFGGATDTQYF. The CDR3 region has the DNA TGTGCCAGCAGCTTTTTTGGCGGGGCCACAGATACGCAGTATTTT. The chain combines TRBV5-5 with TRBJ2-3; a possible D gene is TRBD2 (6 bases). Germline V lookup: CDR1 SGHKS, CDR2 YYEKEE (reference sequence). CDR3 length equals 15 residues. The germline V and J ends were trimmed by 2 bases and 2 bases, with 12 bases remaining between them.

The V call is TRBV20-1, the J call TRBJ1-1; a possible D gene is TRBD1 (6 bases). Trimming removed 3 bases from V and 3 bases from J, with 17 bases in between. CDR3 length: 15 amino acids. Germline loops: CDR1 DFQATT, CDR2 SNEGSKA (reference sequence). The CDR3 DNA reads TGCAGTGCTAGCTTGGGGGCCCTAGACGACACTGAAGCTTTCTTT. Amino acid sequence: CSASLGALDDTEAFF.